These 31 T cell receptor beta chains were sequenced from one sample in a study of blood T cell repertoires in COVID-19. Produced via immunoSEQ multiplex PCR; TCRdb's table is partial and in-frame only. The table has around 300,000 clones, approximately 90% seen once; the top ten hold about 5.7%. Sequencing was performed on PBMCs or T cells enriched from blood (not recorded which). These receptors were taken from a woman in her thirties or forties who had recovered from COVID-19.

V is TRBV10-3 and J is TRBJ2-3; D is unclear. The germline V gene encodes CDR1 ENHRY and CDR2 SYGVKD. This CDR3 comprises 11 residues. Trimming removed 4 bases at V and 6 bases at J, with 5 bases between. The CDR3 region has the DNA TGTGCCATCAGTGCCGGGGATACGCAGTATTTT. Translation gives CAISAGDTQYF.

This chain joins TRBV12-3 or TRBV12-4 and TRBJ2-7; 11 bases line up with TRBD2. J lost 4 bases, V lost 5 bases, and 1 base had no gene match. This CDR3 spans 13 amino acids. The CDR3: CASSASGGYEQYF. CDR3 DNA: TGTGCCAGCAGTGCTAGCGGGGGGTACGAGCAGTACTTC.

The V gene is TRBV24-1, the J gene TRBJ2-2; D is perhaps TRBD2 (5 bases). Germline V CDR1 and CDR2: KGHDR, SFDVKD. Trimming took off 2 bases at V and 4 bases at J, with 19 bases between the two ends. This CDR3 is built from 18 residues. In DNA form, the CDR3 reads TGTGCCACCAGTGATTCCTCGGGATCCACCTCGAGCACCGGGGAGCTGTTTTTT. It codes for CATSDSSGSTSSTGELFF.

CDR3 in amino acids: CASSETGRGDNEQFF. The CDR3 nucleotides read TGTGCCAGCAGCGAAACGGGCAGGGGGGACAATGAGCAGTTCTTC. The chain is built from TRBV28 and TRBJ2-1, with TRBD1 as a possible D gene (7 bases). There are 15 residues in the CDR3. V was pared by 6 bases and J by 5 bases, with 17 bases between. CDR1 is MDHEN and CDR2 is SYDVKM in the germline V gene.

The DNA of the CDR3 is TGCGCCAGCAGCCGACTAGCGACTAGCACAGATACGCAGTATTTT. It yields the protein CASSRLATSTDTQYF. V and J are TRBV5-1 and TRBJ2-3; 8 nucleotides line up with TRBD2. V gave up 4 bases and J gave up 0 bases; unmatched junction bases: 4. The germline V gene encodes CDR1 SGHRS and CDR2 YFSETQ. CDR3 length: 15 amino acids.

V is TRBV9 and J is TRBJ2-3, with D perhaps matching TRBD2 (5 bases). This CDR3 contains 12 residues. Germline CDR1 SGDLS, CDR2 YYNGEE. V lost 3 bases and J 5 bases, leaving 7 bases between the germline ends. The CDR3 spells CASSGGGDTQYF. CDR3 DNA sequence: TGTGCCAGCAGCGGAGGAGGAGATACGCAGTATTTT.

V usage is TRBV28 and J usage is TRBJ2-7; 12 bases line up with TRBD2. The length of the CDR3 is 18 residues. The trim removed 6 bases at V and 5 bases at J, leaving 17 bases unmatched. Germline V CDR1 and CDR2: MDHEN, SYDVKM. The CDR3 region has the DNA TGTGCCAGCAGACAAAGACTAGCGGGAGTATTCAAGGGGGACGAGCAGTACTTC. It translates to CASRQRLAGVFKGDEQYF. Full variable domain (remainder filled in from reference TRBV28 and TRBJ2-7): DVKVTQSSRYLVKRTGEKVFLECVQDMDHENMFWYRQDPGLGLRLIYFSYDVKMKEKGDIPEGYSVSREKKERFSLILESASTNQTSMYLCASRQRLAGVFKGDEQYFGPGTRLTVT.

This rearrangement joins TRBV29-1 to TRBJ2-7; D is possibly TRBD1 (5 bases). V was cut by 6 bases and J by 1 base, with 19 bases left in between. The CDR3 has 15 amino acids. CDR1 is SQVTM, CDR2 ANQGSEA, per germline. The CDR3 sequence: CSVARQKVTSYEQYF. CDR3 DNA: TGCAGCGTCGCTAGACAGAAGGTCACTTCCTACGAGCAGTACTTC.

The rearrangement links TRBV6-5 to TRBJ2-7; 9 bases align to TRBD1. V lost 2 bases, J lost 2 bases, and 7 bases stayed unmatched. CDR3 length equals 16 residues. CDR1 and CDR2 (germline): MNHEY, SVGAGI. DNA of the CDR3: TGTGCCAGCAGTTACCTCGTCGGGACAGGGACCTACGAGCAGTACTTC. As protein: CASSYLVGTGTYEQYF.

This sequence joins TRBV29-1 and TRBJ2-3; D is perhaps TRBD2 (7 bases). Germline-derived CDR1 and CDR2 are SQVTM and ANQGSEA. V lost 6 bases, J lost 2 bases, and 15 bases lay in between. The CDR3 sequence is 14 residues long. In DNA form, the CDR3 reads TGCAGCGTCGAGGGGGGGCTCCTCACAGATACGCAGTATTTT. This sequence encodes CSVEGGLLTDTQYF.

The chain combines TRBV9 with TRBJ1-2; D gene unclear. In germline, CDR1 is SGDLS, CDR2 YYNGEE. CDR3 length equals 14 residues. The V gene lost 0 bases and the J gene lost 4 bases, with 10 bases spanning the gap. CDR3 in DNA: TGTGCCAGCAGCGTAGACTCGCGGGGCTATGGCTACACCTTC. Translating gives CASSVDSRGYGYTF. Drawing the rest from reference TRBV9 and TRBJ1-2, the complete variable domain is DSGVTQTPKHLITATGQRVTLRCSPRSGDLSVYWYQQSLDQGLQFLIQYYNGEERAKGNILERFSAQQFPDLHSELNLSSLELGDSALYFCASSVDSRGYGYTFGSGTRLTVV.

The J gene is TRBJ1-5, the V gene TRBV19; 7 bases map to TRBD1. V was clipped by 8 bases and J by 5 bases; unmatched bases: 6. This CDR3 has 13 amino acids. CDR1 is LNHDA and CDR2 is SQIVND in the germline V gene (reference sequence). DNA of the CDR3: TGTGCCAGTGCGACAGGGTTCCATCAGCCCCAGCATTTT. Its protein product is CASATGFHQPQHF. The complete variable domain, with remaining parts taken from reference TRBV19 and TRBJ1-5, reads DGGITQSPKYLFRKEGQNVTLSCEQNLNHDAMYWYRQDPGQGLRLIYYSQIVNDFQKGDIAEGYSVSREKKESFPLTVTSAQKNPTAFYLCASATGFHQPQHFGDGTRLSIL.

The gene calls are TRBV7-9 and TRBJ1-6, with 7 positions matching TRBD1. The germline V gene encodes CDR1 SEHNR and CDR2 FQNEAQ (reference sequence). J was trimmed by 7 bases and V by 4 bases; bases with no gene match: 7. CDR3 length equals 15 residues. CDR3 region: CASSSMTGMNSPLHF. The DNA of the CDR3 is TGTGCCAGCAGCTCTATGACAGGGATGAATTCACCCCTCCACTTT. Full variable domain (remainder filled in from reference TRBV7-9 and TRBJ1-6): DTGVSQNPRHKITKRGQNVTFRCDPISEHNRLYWYRQTLGQGPEFLTYFQNEAQLEKSRLLSDRFSAERPKGSFSTLEIQRTEQGDSAMYLCASSSMTGMNSPLHFGNGTRLTVT.

The chain has TRBV18 and TRBJ2-1; possible D gene TRBD1, 6 bases. The CDR3 contains 13 residues. Germline V gene lookup returns CDR1 KGHSH and CDR2 LQKENI. V gave up 6 bases and J gave up 1 base, with 7 bases separating them. CDR3 bases: TGTGCCAGCTCGACAGGATCCTACAATGAGCAGTTCTTC. Translated: CASSTGSYNEQFF.

V usage is TRBV6-6 and J usage is TRBJ2-1; 9 bases fit TRBD2. From germline, CDR1 is MNHNY and CDR2 SVGAGI (reference sequence). The ends lost 0 bases at V and 3 bases at J; junction bases unmatched: 3. The CDR3 has 16 amino acids. The CDR3 region is CASSYSPAGGYNEQFF. CDR3 nucleotides: TGTGCCAGCAGTTACTCGCCAGCGGGGGGCTACAATGAGCAGTTCTTC.

V gene TRBV2 combines with J gene TRBJ1-5; D is uncertain. The germline gives CDR1 SNHLY, CDR2 FYNNEI. The CDR3 extends over 15 amino acids. The V and J ends lost 0 bases and 7 bases respectively, with 13 bases between them. In nucleotides, the CDR3 is TGTGCCAGCAGTGAAGCGCTTCGGGTCGGGCAGCCCCAGCATTTT. As protein: CASSEALRVGQPQHF. Filled out from reference TRBV2 and TRBJ1-5, the complete variable domain reads EPEVTQTPSHQVTQMGQEVILRCVPISNHLYFYWYRQILGQKVEFLVSFYNNEISEKSEIFDDQFSVERPDGSNFTLKIRSTKLEDSAMYFCASSEALRVGQPQHFGDGTRLSIL.

The genes are TRBV28 and TRBJ1-5; D remains unclear. From germline, CDR1 is MDHEN and CDR2 SYDVKM. The CDR3 runs 14 residues. The ends were cut back, 6 bases at V and 3 bases at J, with 12 bases in the middle. The CDR3 nucleotides read TGTGCCAGCAGCCACCACAGTTTCAATCAGCCCCAGCATTTT. The encoded protein is CASSHHSFNQPQHF. The full variable domain, in which reference TRBV28 and TRBJ1-5 provide the parts outside the CDR3, is DVKVTQSSRYLVKRTGEKVFLECVQDMDHENMFWYRQDPGLGLRLIYFSYDVKMKEKGDIPEGYSVSREKKERFSLILESASTNQTSMYLCASSHHSFNQPQHFGDGTRLSIL.

V and J are TRBV5-4 and TRBJ1-1; no definite D call. CDR1 and CDR2 from the germline V gene are SGHNT and YYREEE (reference sequence). V shed 1 base and J shed 3 bases, with 10 bases lying between them. The CDR3 consists of 14 residues. CDR3 region: CASSLREEDTEAFF. CDR3 sequence (DNA): TGTGCCAGCAGCTTGAGGGAGGAGGACACTGAAGCTTTCTTT.

The chain employs TRBV11-3 and TRBJ2-3, with 7 positions matching TRBD1. This CDR3 contains 15 residues. Germline lookup yields CDR1 SGHNT and CDR2 YENEEA. Losses at the gene ends were 5 bases for V and 2 bases for J; bases not matched to a gene: 7. CDR3 sequence reads: CASSPRGLVTDTQYF. CDR3 DNA: TGTGCCAGCAGCCCTAGGGGGCTAGTCACAGATACGCAGTATTTT.

This clone was recorded once. The J gene is TRBJ2-1, the V gene TRBV24-1; TRBD2 matches 10 bases. The CDR3 has 17 residues. Germline loops: CDR1 KGHDR, CDR2 SFDVKD. V was clipped by 0 bases and J by 7 bases; unmatched bases: 8. The chain's CDR3 is CATSDLVQREGRNEQFF. The CDR3 DNA reads TGTGCCACCAGTGATTTGGTCCAGCGGGAGGGCCGGAATGAGCAGTTCTTC.

The V gene is TRBV4-3, the J gene TRBJ2-2, with a weak D call TRBD1 (6 bases). The CDR3 contains 17 residues. Germline assignment: CDR1 LGHNA and CDR2 YSLEER. V lost 0 bases, J lost 4 bases, and 15 bases lay in between. Here the CDR3 DNA reads TGCGCCAGCAGCCAAGATAGTGGGACACGAAGCACCGGGGAGCTGTTTTTT. Encoded protein: CASSQDSGTRSTGELFF.

Notes on this clone: Other DNA sequences in this sample translate to the same CDR3. The chain couples TRBV5-1 to TRBJ2-3; 7 bases line up with TRBD2. CDR1 and CDR2 from the germline V gene are SGHRS and YFSETQ. J lost 0 bases, V lost 0 bases, and 1 base had no gene match. The CDR3 contains 15 residues. CDR3 protein: CASSLVSGSTDTQYF. CDR3 sequence (DNA): TGCGCCAGCAGCTTGGTTAGCGGGAGCACAGATACGCAGTATTTT.

The chain links TRBV15 to TRBJ2-5; D is uncertain. Trimming shortened V by 2 bases and J by 1 base, and 8 bases separated the two germline ends. The CDR3 runs to 14 residues. The germline gives CDR1 LNHNV, CDR2 YYDKDF (reference sequence). CDR3 sequence reads: CATSRTGFQETQYF. The CDR3 nucleotides are TGTGCCACCAGCAGAACCGGGTTCCAAGAGACCCAGTACTTC.

This clone has more than one count but fewer than ten. The chain joins TRBV7-9 to TRBJ2-1; TRBD2 matches 8 bases. The CDR3 spans 15 residues. Germline loops: CDR1 SEHNR, CDR2 FQNEAQ (reference sequence). V shed 1 base, J shed 8 bases, and the junction held 7 bases outside the gene matches. This CDR3 is CASSLGLAGRDEQFF. Written as DNA, the CDR3 is TGTGCCAGCAGCTTAGGCCTAGCGGGTAGGGATGAGCAGTTCTTC. Complete variable domain (other parts from reference TRBV7-9 and TRBJ2-1): DTGVSQNPRHKITKRGQNVTFRCDPISEHNRLYWYRQTLGQGPEFLTYFQNEAQLEKSRLLSDRFSAERPKGSFSTLEIQRTEQGDSAMYLCASSLGLAGRDEQFFGPGTRLTVL.

The chain uses TRBV7-2 and TRBJ2-3, with 8 bases matching TRBD1. With 5 bases clipped from V and 5 bases from J, the junction kept 12 bases outside the gene matches. This CDR3 has 16 residues. From germline, CDR1 is SGHTA and CDR2 FQGNSA. The CDR3 sequence: CASSRRISGQGDTQYF. CDR3 in DNA: TGTGCCAGCAGCCGCCGTATTAGCGGACAGGGAGATACGCAGTATTTT. Variable domain in full (rest from reference TRBV7-2 and TRBJ2-3): GAGVSQSPSNKVTEKGKDVELRCDPISGHTALYWYRQSLGQGLEFLIYFQGNSAPDKSGLPSDRFSAERTGGSVSTLTIQRTQQEDSAVYLCASSRRISGQGDTQYFGPGTRLTVL.

The chain joins TRBV28 to TRBJ2-7; perhaps TRBD2 as D (6 bases). Germline V gene sequence: CDR1 MDHEN, CDR2 SYDVKM. V was trimmed by 7 bases and J by 1 base, leaving 17 bases between them. The CDR3 sequence is 15 residues long. The CDR3: CASIQGPGGSYEQYF. CDR3 DNA sequence: TGTGCCAGCATCCAGGGCCCCGGGGGTTCCTACGAGCAGTACTTC. Full variable domain (missing parts from reference TRBV28 and TRBJ2-7): DVKVTQSSRYLVKRTGEKVFLECVQDMDHENMFWYRQDPGLGLRLIYFSYDVKMKEKGDIPEGYSVSREKKERFSLILESASTNQTSMYLCASIQGPGGSYEQYFGPGTRLTVT.

This CDR3 reads CASSLGEGWEQYF. As DNA, the CDR3 is TGTGCCAGCAGCTTGGGGGAGGGGTGGGAGCAGTACTTC. The rearrangement uses TRBV11-3 and TRBJ2-7, with 7 bases matching TRBD2. V lost 3 bases, J lost 7 bases, and 6 bases stayed unmatched. CDR3 length equals 13 residues. Germline CDR1 SGHNT, CDR2 YENEEA.

J is TRBJ2-5 and V is TRBV5-8; TRBD2 is a possible D gene (5 bases). Germline loops: CDR1 SGHTS, CDR2 YDEGEE. V lost 0 bases, J lost 1 base, and 7 bases lay in between. CDR3 length equals 14 residues. This chain's CDR3 is CASSLDLAQETQYF. The DNA for the CDR3 is TGTGCCAGCAGCTTGGACCTAGCCCAAGAGACCCAGTACTTC.

The V and J genes are TRBV7-8 and TRBJ1-6; D is ambiguous. The CDR3 covers 15 residues. Germline CDR1 and CDR2: SGHVS and FQNEAQ. Trimming pared 4 bases from V and 8 bases from J, leaving 15 bases between. This CDR3 reads CASSSYRAGDSPLHF. As DNA, the CDR3 is TGTGCCAGCAGCTCCTACCGGGCCGGGGATTCACCCCTCCACTTT. Filled out from reference TRBV7-8 and TRBJ1-6, the complete variable domain reads GAGVSQSPRYKVAKRGQDVALRCDPISGHVSLFWYQQALGQGPEFLTYFQNEAQLDKSGLPSDRFFAERPEGSVSTLKIQRTQQEDSAVYLCASSSYRAGDSPLHFGNGTRLTVT.

This clone was seen once. The gene calls are TRBV28 and TRBJ1-6; unclear D gene. V was pared by 5 bases and J by 3 bases, with 14 bases between. The CDR3 sequence is 16 residues long. The V gene's germline CDR1 is MDHEN and CDR2 SYDVKM. Here the CDR3 DNA reads TGTGCCAGCAGTGCCTATCCGACACTCTATAATTCACCCCTCCACTTT. Protein sequence: CASSAYPTLYNSPLHF.

Here the CDR3 DNA reads TGTGCCAGCAGCCACAGCGGGGGCCGGGATACGCAGTATTTT. This gives the protein CASSHSGGRDTQYF. This chain uses TRBV2 with TRBJ2-3, with 8 bases fitting TRBD2. The J segment lost 6 bases and the V segment lost 6 bases, leaving 8 bases of the junction unmatched. Germline assignment: CDR1 SNHLY and CDR2 FYNNEI. CDR3 length equals 14 residues.